Below are 10 T cell receptor beta chains sequenced from a single sample in a study of response to subunit inactivated influenza vaccine. One entry per CDR3 protein, called by TCRdb with MiXCR from the RT-PCR reads. This sample carries over 650,000 distinct CDR3 sequences, about a fifth of them seen once, and the ten largest clones take 11%. This specimen consisted of PBMCs from blood, obtained roughly 5 days after vaccination. The receptors come from a man aged 50-59 years who received an inactivated influenza vaccine.

This clonotype was detected many times. The gene calls are TRBV29-1 and TRBJ2-3; D ambiguous. CDR1 is SQVTM and CDR2 is ANQGSEA in the germline V gene. V was clipped by 3 bases and J by 1 base, with 8 bases between them. The length of the CDR3 is 13 residues. The CDR3 DNA follows: TGCAGCGTTGATCGTGGCGGCACAGATACGCAGTATTTT. Protein product: CSVDRGGTDTQYF.

This clonotype has ten or more counts. This chain joins TRBV7-9 and TRBJ2-7; D perhaps matches TRBD1 (6 bases). This CDR3 is built from 15 residues. CDR1 is SEHNR and CDR2 is FQNEAQ in the germline V gene (reference sequence). V was trimmed by 5 bases and J by 4 bases, leaving 18 bases between them. In DNA form, the CDR3 reads TGTGCCAGCAGCACTACACGGGACACCAATTACGAGCAGTACTTC. It specifies CASSTTRDTNYEQYF.

The CDR3 coding sequence is TGTGCCAGCAGATCAGGGGGGGCGCAGGGGGCCATTCAGTACTTC. It encodes CASRSGGAQGAIQYF. The genes are TRBV6-1 and TRBJ2-4; D may be TRBD1 (8 bases). The CDR3 sequence is 15 residues long. Between the trimmed V and J ends, which lost 6 bases and 9 bases, there was a span of 21 bases. CDR1 and CDR2 (germline): MNHNS, SASEGT.

V gene TRBV27 combines with J gene TRBJ2-3; no reliable D call. CDR3 length: 20 residues. In germline, CDR1 is MNHEY, CDR2 SMNVEV (reference sequence). The V and J ends lost 2 bases and 0 bases respectively, with 24 bases between them. The DNA for the CDR3 is TGTGCCAGCAGTTTAGGAAGGTATTCGGGTTGGCAGCATAGCACAGATACGCAGTATTTT. Its protein product is CASSLGRYSGWQHSTDTQYF.

There are a few counts of this clonotype. CDR3 region: CASTPSPGGSEAFF. The CDR3 DNA sequence: TGCGCCAGCACCCCAAGTCCTGGGGGTTCAGAAGCTTTCTTT. The chain is built from TRBV4-3 and TRBJ1-1; possibly TRBD1 for D (5 bases). The CDR3 is 14 amino acids. Germline V gives CDR1 LGHNA, CDR2 YSLEER. Trimming took off 7 bases at V and 8 bases at J, with 20 bases between the two ends.

This clonotype has just a few counts. The J gene is TRBJ2-5, the V gene TRBV3-1, with 7 positions matching TRBD2. This CDR3 has 15 amino acids. The germline gives CDR1 LGHDT, CDR2 YNNKEL (reference sequence). The V segment lost 4 bases and the J segment 5 bases; nucleotides outside the gene matches: 10. This chain's CDR3 is CASSPRWAGVETQYF. DNA for the CDR3: TGTGCCAGCAGCCCCCGGTGGGCGGGAGTCGAGACCCAGTACTTC.

The chain combines TRBV20-1 with TRBJ2-7, with 9 bases fitting TRBD2. V shed 3 bases, J shed 7 bases, and the junction held 7 bases outside the gene matches. CDR1 DFQATT and CDR2 SNEGSKA come from the germline V gene (reference sequence). The CDR3 is 13 amino acids. CDR3 loop: CSARAGGPGEQYF. The CDR3 DNA reads TGCAGTGCTAGGGCGGGGGGGCCTGGAGAGCAGTACTTC.

V gene TRBV7-3 combines with J gene TRBJ2-3; TRBD1 might be the D (7 bases). The CDR3 runs to 16 residues. V was cut by 5 bases and J by 2 bases, with 17 bases left in between. Germline lookup yields CDR1 SGHTA and CDR2 FQGTGA. CDR3 residues: CASSPRGQGDTDTQYF. The CDR3 DNA is TGTGCCAGCAGCCCCCGGGGGCAGGGGGACACAGATACGCAGTATTTT. Complete variable domain (other parts from reference TRBV7-3 and TRBJ2-3): GAGVSQTPSNKVTEKGKYVELRCDPISGHTALYWYRQSLGQGPEFLIYFQGTGAADDSGLPNDRFFAVRPEGSVSTLKIQRTERGDSAVYLCASSPRGQGDTDTQYFGPGTRLTVL.

The chain recombines TRBV18 with TRBJ2-7, with D possibly TRBD1 on 6 matching bases. This CDR3 comprises 15 residues. Between the trimmed V and J ends, which lost 3 bases and 6 bases, there was a span of 18 bases. Germline loops: CDR1 KGHSH, CDR2 LQKENI. The CDR3 loop reads CASSPTWTAAVEQYF. CDR3 sequence (DNA): TGTGCCAGCTCACCTACTTGGACAGCCGCGGTCGAGCAGTACTTC.

There are many counts of this clonotype. The chain carries TRBV6-1 and TRBJ1-1; 7 nucleotides match TRBD1. With 8 bases clipped from V and 2 bases from J, the junction kept 8 bases outside the gene matches. Germline V gene lookup returns CDR1 MNHNS and CDR2 SASEGT. The CDR3 consists of 14 residues. In DNA, the CDR3 is TGTGCCAGCGCGAGGGACAGCTACAACACTGAAGCTTTCTTT. Translation: CASARDSYNTEAFF.